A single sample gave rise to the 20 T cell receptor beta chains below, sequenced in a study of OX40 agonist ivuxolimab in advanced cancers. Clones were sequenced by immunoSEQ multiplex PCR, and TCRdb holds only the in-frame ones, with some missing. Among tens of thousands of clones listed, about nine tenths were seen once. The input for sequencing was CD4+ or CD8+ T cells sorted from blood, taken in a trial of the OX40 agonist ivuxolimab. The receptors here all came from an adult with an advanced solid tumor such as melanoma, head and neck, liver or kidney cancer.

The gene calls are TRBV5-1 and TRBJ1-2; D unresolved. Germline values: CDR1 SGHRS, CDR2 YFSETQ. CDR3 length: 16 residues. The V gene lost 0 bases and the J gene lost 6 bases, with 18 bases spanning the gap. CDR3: CASSLGTGLGADGYTF. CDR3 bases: TGCGCCAGCAGCTTGGGGACGGGTCTGGGTGCGGATGGCTACACCTTC.

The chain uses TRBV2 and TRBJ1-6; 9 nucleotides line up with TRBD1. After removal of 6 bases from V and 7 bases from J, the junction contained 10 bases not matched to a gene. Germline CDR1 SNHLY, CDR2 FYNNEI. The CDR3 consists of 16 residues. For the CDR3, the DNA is TGTGCCAGCAGCTTCGACAGGGGGGCTCAAAATTCACCCCTCCACTTT. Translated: CASSFDRGAQNSPLHF.

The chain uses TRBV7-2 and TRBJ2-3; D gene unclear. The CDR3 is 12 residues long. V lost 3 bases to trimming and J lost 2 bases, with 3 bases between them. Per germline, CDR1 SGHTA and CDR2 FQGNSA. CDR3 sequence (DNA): TGTGCCAGCAGCTTTTACACAGATACGCAGTATTTT. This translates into CASSFYTDTQYF.

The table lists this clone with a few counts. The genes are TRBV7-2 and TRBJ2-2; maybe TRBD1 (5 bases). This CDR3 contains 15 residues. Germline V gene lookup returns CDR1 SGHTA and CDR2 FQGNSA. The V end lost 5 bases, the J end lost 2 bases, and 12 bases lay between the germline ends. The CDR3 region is CASSPLQANTGELFF. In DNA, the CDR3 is TGTGCCAGCAGCCCCCTACAGGCAAACACCGGGGAGCTGTTTTTT.

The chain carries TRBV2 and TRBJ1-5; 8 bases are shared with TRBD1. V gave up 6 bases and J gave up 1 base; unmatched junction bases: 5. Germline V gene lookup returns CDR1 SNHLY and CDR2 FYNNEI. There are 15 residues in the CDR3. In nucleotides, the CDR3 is TGTGCCAGCAGCCCGAGGACAGGGAGCAATCAGCCCCAGCATTTT. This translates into CASSPRTGSNQPQHF.

DNA for the CDR3: TGTGCCAGCCGACCCGGGACAGGGAGCTCTGGGGCCAACGTCCTGACTTTC. Translating it yields CASRPGTGSSGANVLTF. The genes are TRBV19 and TRBJ2-6; 9 nucleotides align to TRBD1. The length of the CDR3 is 17 residues. J gave up 0 bases and V 9 bases, and 9 bases lay outside the gene matches. Germline V CDR1 and CDR2: LNHDA, SQIVND (reference sequence).

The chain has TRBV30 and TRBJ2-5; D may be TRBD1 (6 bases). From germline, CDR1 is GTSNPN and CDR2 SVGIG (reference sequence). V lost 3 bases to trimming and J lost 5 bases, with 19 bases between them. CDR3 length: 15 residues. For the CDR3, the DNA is TGTGCCTGGAGCGGTTCACAGGGTAGGATTGAGACCCAGTACTTC. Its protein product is CAWSGSQGRIETQYF.

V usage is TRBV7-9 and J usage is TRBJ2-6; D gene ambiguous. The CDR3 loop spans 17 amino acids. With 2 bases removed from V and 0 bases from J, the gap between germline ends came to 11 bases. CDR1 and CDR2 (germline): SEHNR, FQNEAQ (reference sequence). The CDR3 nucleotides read TGTGCCAGCAGCTTATCTGTCCAACACTCTGGGGCCAACGTCCTGACTTTC. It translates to CASSLSVQHSGANVLTF.

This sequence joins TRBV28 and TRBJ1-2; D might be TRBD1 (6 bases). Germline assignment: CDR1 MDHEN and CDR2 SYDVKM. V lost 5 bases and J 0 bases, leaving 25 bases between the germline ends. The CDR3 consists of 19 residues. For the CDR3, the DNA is TGTGCCAGCAGTGGATTCAACTGGGGACAAACTACCGCTAACTATGGCTACACCTTC. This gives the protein CASSGFNWGQTTANYGYTF.

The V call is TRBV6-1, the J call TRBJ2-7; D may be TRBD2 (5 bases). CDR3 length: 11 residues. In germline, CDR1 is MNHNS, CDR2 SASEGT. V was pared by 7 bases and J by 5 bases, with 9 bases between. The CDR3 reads CASTEVNEQYF. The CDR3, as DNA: TGTGCCAGCACGGAGGTAAACGAGCAGTACTTC.

The CDR3 protein is CASRTSGSQETQYF. The CDR3 nucleotides read TGCGCCAGCCGGACTAGCGGGAGTCAGGAGACCCAGTACTTC. The chain carries TRBV5-1 and TRBJ2-5; 13 nucleotides align to TRBD2. The CDR3 has 14 residues. The trim removed 7 bases at V and 5 bases at J, leaving 5 bases unmatched. CDR1 is SGHRS and CDR2 is YFSETQ in the germline V gene.

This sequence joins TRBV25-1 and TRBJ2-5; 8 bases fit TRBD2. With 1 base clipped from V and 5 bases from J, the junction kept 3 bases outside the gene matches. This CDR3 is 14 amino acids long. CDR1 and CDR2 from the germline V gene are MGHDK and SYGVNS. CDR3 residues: CASSELGGRETQYF. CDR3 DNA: TGTGCCAGCAGTGAATTAGGCGGGAGGGAGACCCAGTACTTC.

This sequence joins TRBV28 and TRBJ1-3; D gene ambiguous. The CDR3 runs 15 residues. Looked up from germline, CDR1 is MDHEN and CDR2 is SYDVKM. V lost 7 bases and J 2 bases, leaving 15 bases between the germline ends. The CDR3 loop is CASTPNSAAGNTIYF. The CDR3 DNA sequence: TGTGCCAGCACCCCAAACTCGGCTGCTGGAAACACCATATATTTT.

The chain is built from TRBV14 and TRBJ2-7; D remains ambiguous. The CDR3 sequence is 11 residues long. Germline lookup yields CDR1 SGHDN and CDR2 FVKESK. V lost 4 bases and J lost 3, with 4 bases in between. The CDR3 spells CASSRDYEQYF. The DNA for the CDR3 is TGTGCCAGCAGCCGTGACTACGAGCAGTACTTC.

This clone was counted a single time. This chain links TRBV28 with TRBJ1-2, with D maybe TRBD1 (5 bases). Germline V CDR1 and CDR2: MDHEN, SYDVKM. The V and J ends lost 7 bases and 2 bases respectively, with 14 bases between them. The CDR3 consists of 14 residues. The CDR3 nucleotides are TGTGCCAGCACACAGGCAGGGTACAACTATGGCTACACCTTC. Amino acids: CASTQAGYNYGYTF.

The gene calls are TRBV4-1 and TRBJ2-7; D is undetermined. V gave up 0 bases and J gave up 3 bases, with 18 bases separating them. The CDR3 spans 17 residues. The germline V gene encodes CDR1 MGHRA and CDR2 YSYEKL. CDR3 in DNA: TGCGCCAGCAGCCAAGAAGTATCGAGGTGGGTTCACTACGAGCAGTACTTC. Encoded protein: CASSQEVSRWVHYEQYF.

The chain's CDR3 is CASRAPAYNEQFF. DNA of the CDR3: TGTGCCAGCAGGGCCCCGGCCTACAATGAGCAGTTCTTC. The gene calls are TRBV6-1 and TRBJ2-1; D unresolved. Germline CDR1 reads MNHNS; CDR2 reads SASEGT. The CDR3 runs to 13 residues. Trimming cost V 6 bases and J 2 bases, with 8 bases left between them.

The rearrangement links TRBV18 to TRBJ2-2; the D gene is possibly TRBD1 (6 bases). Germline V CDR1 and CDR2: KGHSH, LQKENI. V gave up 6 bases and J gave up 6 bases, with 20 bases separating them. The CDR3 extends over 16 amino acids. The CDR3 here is CASSRRTEDFAGELFF. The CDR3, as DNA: TGTGCCAGCTCTCGAAGGACAGAGGATTTCGCCGGGGAGCTGTTTTTT.

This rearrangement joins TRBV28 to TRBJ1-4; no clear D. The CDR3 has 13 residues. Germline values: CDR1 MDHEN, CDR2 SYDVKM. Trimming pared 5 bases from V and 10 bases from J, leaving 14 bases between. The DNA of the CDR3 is TGTGCCAGCAGTAACACTCAACTGGGAAAACTGTTTTTT. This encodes CASSNTQLGKLFF.

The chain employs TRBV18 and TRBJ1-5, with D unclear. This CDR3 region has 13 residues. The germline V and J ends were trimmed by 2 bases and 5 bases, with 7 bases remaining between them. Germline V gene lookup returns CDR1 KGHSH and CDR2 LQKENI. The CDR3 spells CASSPGSDQPQHF. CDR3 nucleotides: TGTGCCAGCTCACCAGGTTCGGATCAGCCCCAGCATTTT.